What follows are 21 T cell receptor beta chains derived from one specimen sequenced in a study of cytomegalovirus exposure and HLA in healthy donors. Researchers ran the PCR with 60 Vbeta and 13 Jbeta primers. The data were produced by immunoSEQ multiplex PCR, yet TCRdb's version contains in-frame clones alone and is incomplete. The sample includes 120,000 to 150,000 clones, roughly four fifths of them seen just once. The sequencing input was PBMCs. The receptors come from a young man in good health and CMV-seropositive.

This clone appeared a single time. The chain employs TRBV5-1 and TRBJ2-7; 8 bases line up with TRBD1. Germline V gene lookup returns CDR1 SGHRS and CDR2 YFSETQ. The CDR3 sequence is 14 residues long. V gave up 1 base and J gave up 2 bases; unmatched junction bases: 2. CDR3: CASSLTGGPYEQYF. CDR3 sequence (DNA): TGCGCCAGCAGCTTGACAGGGGGTCCCTACGAGCAGTACTTC.

The genes are TRBV28 and TRBJ1-3, with 10 bases aligning to TRBD1. V trimming: 10 bases; J trimming: 3 bases; junction bases outside the gene matches: 3. This CDR3 is 13 amino acids long. Germline V CDR1 and CDR2: MDHEN, SYDVKM. The CDR3 nucleotides read TGTGCCACGGACAGGGGGAGTGGAAACACCATATATTTT. Protein: CATDRGSGNTIYF.

The V call is TRBV7-2, the J call TRBJ1-4, with D maybe TRBD1 (6 bases). The CDR3 has 14 residues. V lost 4 bases to trimming and J lost 7 bases, with 13 bases between them. Germline-derived CDR1 and CDR2 are SGHTA and FQGNSA. The CDR3 region has the DNA TGTGCCAGCAGCTCACCGGGGGGCGGTGAAAAACTGTTTTTT. It is translated as CASSSPGGGEKLFF.

The chain couples TRBV28 to TRBJ1-1, with 7 bases that match TRBD1. Germline lookup yields CDR1 MDHEN and CDR2 SYDVKM. The CDR3 is 18 residues long. With 3 bases clipped from V and 0 bases from J, the junction kept 13 bases outside the gene matches. CDR3 sequence: CASSLPLTDRDMNTEAFF. The DNA for the CDR3 is TGTGCCAGCAGTTTGCCCCTTACCGACAGGGACATGAACACTGAAGCTTTCTTT.

The gene calls are TRBV11-1 and TRBJ2-3, with 7 bases lining up with TRBD1. Trimming at V came to 2 bases and at J to 5 bases, leaving 7 bases not matched to a gene. The CDR3 runs to 15 residues. The germline V gene has CDR1 SGHAT and CDR2 FQDESV (reference sequence). CDR3 residues: CASSLRDSPIDTQYF. CDR3 nucleotide sequence: TGTGCCAGCAGCTTACGGGACAGTCCAATAGATACGCAGTATTTT.

With respect to this clone: In this CDR3 the conserved last residue, phenylalanine or tryptophan, is missing, so a read error is likely. It is unclear where the CDR3 begins or ends on the DNA, so no DNA is shown, and the CDR3 is as TCRdb lists it. This chain links TRBV21-1 with TRBJ2-7; the table's D call of TRBD2 was not tested on the DNA. TRBV21-1 counts as a pseudogene. From its first to its last residue, the CDR3 has 14 amino acids. The CDR3 reads CASSKGSGLTHLSS.

The chain is built from TRBV2 and TRBJ1-1; unclear D gene. This CDR3 is built from 13 residues. Germline V gives CDR1 SNHLY, CDR2 FYNNEI. V was trimmed by 4 bases and J by 5 bases, leaving 11 bases between them. In DNA form, the CDR3 reads TGTGCCAGCAGTGGAGAGAGGGTAACTGAAGCTTTCTTT. This sequence encodes CASSGERVTEAFF.

The table lists this clone with a count of one. The chain has TRBV10-2 and TRBJ1-5, with 7 bases lining up with TRBD1. Germline CDR1 and CDR2: WSHSY and SAAADI. The CDR3 has 13 residues. With 5 bases clipped from V and 5 bases from J, the junction kept 3 bases outside the gene matches. The CDR3 DNA sequence: TGCGCCAGCAGTAAGGGGGCATATCAGCCCCAGCATTTT. It is translated as CASSKGAYQPQHF.

This chain connects TRBV27 to TRBJ2-7, with 10 bases identical to TRBD1. CDR3 size: 19 residues. The V and J ends lost 5 bases and 0 bases, in that order; junction bases with no gene match: 16. Germline CDR1 MNHEY, CDR2 SMNVEV (reference sequence). CDR3: CASSRKPTGTGASSYEQYF. DNA of the CDR3: TGTGCCAGCAGTCGCAAACCAACCGGGACAGGGGCCAGCTCCTACGAGCAGTACTTC.

The chain has TRBV28 and TRBJ2-7; a possible D gene is TRBD1 (5 bases). V was cut by 3 bases and J by 3 bases, with 15 bases left in between. The CDR3 contains 15 residues. Per the germline V gene, CDR1 is MDHEN and CDR2 is SYDVKM. The CDR3 region has the DNA TGTGCCAGCAGTTTCCGCGGCAGGGATTTCTACGAGCAGTACTTC. It is translated as CASSFRGRDFYEQYF.

The chain recombines TRBV6-5 with TRBJ1-1, with a possible D match to TRBD1 (5 bases). Deletions cut 5 bases from V and 1 base from J, with 14 bases between. This CDR3 region has 15 residues. CDR1 is MNHEY and CDR2 is SVGAGI in the germline V gene. In DNA form, the CDR3 reads TGTGCCAGCAGTGTGCAGCAGGGAGGGAACACTGAAGCTTTCTTT. This encodes CASSVQQGGNTEAFF.

The V and J genes are TRBV6-6 and TRBJ2-7; D possibly corresponds to TRBD2 (6 bases). The CDR3 has 13 amino acids. The ends were cut back, 5 bases at V and 4 bases at J, with 12 bases in the middle. Germline lookup yields CDR1 MNHNY and CDR2 SVGAGI (reference sequence). The CDR3 bases are TGTGCCAGCAGTCTTACTAGCCAATACGAGCAGTACTTC. Amino acid sequence: CASSLTSQYEQYF.

The rearrangement uses TRBV10-3 and TRBJ2-3; the match to TRBD2 covers 7 bases. Germline CDR1 ENHRY, CDR2 SYGVKD. V lost 1 base and J lost 0; bases outside the gene matches: 4. The CDR3 sequence is 16 residues long. CDR3 sequence reads: CAISEWGGPSTDTQYF. In DNA form, the CDR3 reads TGTGCCATCAGTGAGTGGGGAGGGCCTAGCACAGATACGCAGTATTTT.

This chain connects TRBV10-3 to TRBJ2-3, with D possibly being TRBD1 (7 bases). This CDR3 comprises 14 residues. Germline V gene data show CDR1 as ENHRY and CDR2 as SYGVKD. Trimming pared 8 bases from V and 6 bases from J, leaving 18 bases between. The CDR3 region has the DNA TGTGCCATCGGGGCGGAGGGGGCCACGGATACGCAGTATTTT. This codes for CAIGAEGATDTQYF.

The rearrangement joins TRBV6-5 to TRBJ1-1, with no clear D. This CDR3 has 14 residues. The germline V and J ends were trimmed by 6 bases and 1 base, with 12 bases remaining between them. The germline V gene encodes CDR1 MNHEY and CDR2 SVGAGI. CDR3 sequence reads: CASSRLEGNTEAFF. For the CDR3, the DNA is TGTGCCAGCAGCCGACTCGAAGGGAACACTGAAGCTTTCTTT.

The chain combines TRBV25-1 with TRBJ1-1, with 8 positions matching TRBD1. CDR1 and CDR2 from the germline V gene are MGHDK and SYGVNS. V gave up 2 bases and J gave up 0 bases; unmatched junction bases: 8. The CDR3 has 17 amino acids. The CDR3 bases are TGTGCCAGCAGTGAAGGTACAGGGGGAGTGTTGAACACTGAAGCTTTCTTT. Protein product: CASSEGTGGVLNTEAFF.

The chain employs TRBV7-9 and TRBJ2-1, with TRBD2 as a possible D gene (8 bases). The CDR3 length is 16 residues. Germline V gene data show CDR1 as SEHNR and CDR2 as FQNEAQ (reference sequence). V was pared by 3 bases and J by 4 bases, with 16 bases between. Here the CDR3 reads CASSLISGTEYNEQFF. CDR3 DNA sequence: TGTGCCAGCAGCTTGATTAGCGGGACAGAATACAATGAGCAGTTCTTC.

This clone appeared once. The chain joins TRBV6-1 to TRBJ1-6; TRBD1 aligns across 8 bases. Germline loops: CDR1 MNHNS, CDR2 SASEGT. This CDR3 has 15 residues. Losses at the gene ends were 6 bases for V and 10 bases for J; bases not matched to a gene: 11. This CDR3 is CASRGGSGGRSPLHF. CDR3 bases: TGTGCCAGCAGGGGCGGATCAGGGGGCCGATCACCCCTCCACTTT.

This rearrangement joins TRBV6-5 to TRBJ2-7; 7 nucleotides match TRBD2. V lost 6 bases and J lost 0; bases outside the gene matches: 8. Germline V gives CDR1 MNHEY, CDR2 SVGAGI. The CDR3 spans 15 residues. The CDR3 DNA reads TGTGCCAGCAGACCCTTCCGGGAGGCCTCCTACGAGCAGTACTTC. Protein: CASRPFREASYEQYF.

This clone was observed a few times. V is TRBV30 and J is TRBJ1-2; possibly TRBD1 for D (6 bases). V was trimmed by 4 bases and J by 4 bases, leaving 16 bases between them. Germline V lookup: CDR1 GTSNPN, CDR2 SVGIG (reference sequence). This CDR3 is built from 14 residues. CDR3 coding DNA: TGTGCCTGGACGGAGGGGGGGCGCACCTATGGCTACACCTTC. As protein: CAWTEGGRTYGYTF.

The chain joins TRBV7-9 to TRBJ1-3; D is unclear. The CDR3 loop spans 16 amino acids. Germline V gene lookup returns CDR1 SEHNR and CDR2 FQNEAQ (reference sequence). The V gene lost 5 bases and the J gene lost 2 bases, with 16 bases spanning the gap. Here the CDR3 reads CASSPRGGMAGNTIYF. CDR3 in DNA: TGTGCCAGCAGCCCCCGCGGAGGGATGGCTGGAAACACCATATATTTT.